These 10 T cell receptor beta chains originate from one sample sequenced in a study of OX40 agonist ivuxolimab in advanced cancers. Clones were read by immunoSEQ multiplex PCR, and TCRdb kept only the in-frame ones, dropping some. The table records roughly 48,000 clones, 65% to 85% of them present only once. Here the sequenced sample was CD4+ or CD8+ T cells sorted from blood, taken in a trial of the OX40 agonist ivuxolimab. These receptors originate from an adult with an advanced solid tumor such as melanoma, head and neck, liver or kidney cancer.

The gene calls are TRBV6-5 and TRBJ1-6; D is perhaps TRBD1 (5 bases). The V gene's germline CDR1 is MNHEY and CDR2 SVGAGI. V lost 7 bases, J lost 9 bases, and 16 bases lay in between. The CDR3 runs 14 residues. CDR3: CASTTGGTSSPLHF. Written as DNA, the CDR3 is TGTGCCAGCACCACGGGAGGGACCAGTTCACCCCTCCACTTT.

The rearrangement uses TRBV2 and TRBJ2-7, with 12 positions matching TRBD1. V trimming: 6 bases; J trimming: 5 bases; junction bases outside the gene matches: 5. The CDR3 spans 14 residues. The germline CDR1 and CDR2 sequences are SNHLY and FYNNEI. The CDR3 DNA follows: TGTGCCAGCAGCTGGGACAGGGGGCGGAACGAGCAGTACTTC. Translation: CASSWDRGRNEQYF.

The CDR3 loop is CASSSSRVFGGYTF. The CDR3 DNA is TGTGCCAGCAGCTCATCTCGGGTCTTCGGTGGCTACACCTTC. The rearrangement joins TRBV5-6 to TRBJ1-2; no clear D. Trimming removed 3 bases from V and 7 bases from J, with 16 bases in between. The length of the CDR3 is 14 residues. Looked up from germline, CDR1 is SGHDT and CDR2 is YYEEEE.

V gene TRBV5-1 combines with J gene TRBJ1-5, with TRBD1 matching over 10 bases. There are 14 residues in the CDR3. Germline lookup yields CDR1 SGHRS and CDR2 YFSETQ. V lost 4 bases to trimming and J lost 6 bases; unmatched junction nucleotides: 4. CDR3 nucleotide sequence: TGCGCCAGCAGCCCAGGGACAGGGGTTCAGCCCCAGCATTTT. It translates to CASSPGTGVQPQHF.

V and J are TRBV7-8 and TRBJ1-4; D gene unclear. CDR1 SGHVS and CDR2 FQNEAQ come from the germline V gene. The CDR3 has 15 residues. V was shortened by 6 bases and J by 4 bases, with 15 bases between the two germline ends. CDR3 loop: CASRATRTVNEKLFF. The CDR3 DNA follows: TGTGCCAGCAGAGCTACGAGAACAGTTAATGAAAAACTGTTTTTT.

The genes are TRBV7-2 and TRBJ2-7; 8 positions match TRBD1. The junction had 8 bases not matched to a gene; V was cut back by 5 bases and J by 2 bases. Germline V lookup: CDR1 SGHTA, CDR2 FQGNSA. This CDR3 has 15 residues. The DNA of the CDR3 is TGTGCCAGCAGCCACGTACAGGGGGGTACCTACGAGCAGTACTTC. Amino acids: CASSHVQGGTYEQYF. Together with reference TRBV7-2 and TRBJ2-7, the CDR3 gives the full variable domain: GAGVSQSPSNKVTEKGKDVELRCDPISGHTALYWYRQSLGQGLEFLIYFQGNSAPDKSGLPSDRFSAERTGGSVSTLTIQRTQQEDSAVYLCASSHVQGGTYEQYFGPGTRLTVT.

The rearrangement links TRBV30 to TRBJ1-1, with a possible D match to TRBD1 (6 bases). Germline CDR1 reads GTSNPN; CDR2 reads SVGIG (reference sequence). Trimming stripped 3 bases from V and 6 bases from J, with 17 bases between. The CDR3 loop spans 14 amino acids. This CDR3 reads CAWRKQGVKAEAFF. The CDR3 DNA follows: TGTGCCTGGAGGAAACAGGGAGTGAAGGCTGAAGCTTTCTTT.

This clone has only one observation. The chain joins TRBV6-5 to TRBJ1-1; D call uncertain. V shed 5 bases and J shed 3 bases, with 4 bases lying between them. The CDR3 consists of 11 residues. Germline-derived CDR1 and CDR2 are MNHEY and SVGAGI. The CDR3 sequence: CASSPYTEAFF. In DNA form, the CDR3 reads TGTGCCAGCAGTCCCTACACTGAAGCTTTCTTT.

Worth noting for this clone: Germline is not matched at one junction end, which may reflect a read error. The chain combines TRBV5-1 with TRBJ1-1; tentatively, D is TRBD1 (5 bases). CDR3 length: 15 amino acids. The V gene's germline CDR1 is SGHRS and CDR2 YFSETQ. The CDR3 DNA is TGCGCCGGCAGTGGGAGGGGCGCCAGGGAGACTGAAGCTTTCTTT. It specifies CAGSGRGARETEAFF.

The CDR3 is CASSYSRDNEQFF. CDR3 DNA sequence: TGTGCCAGCAGTTACTCTCGGGACAATGAGCAGTTCTTC. The chain couples TRBV6-5 to TRBJ2-1, with no clear D. CDR3 size: 13 residues. Germline-derived CDR1 and CDR2 are MNHEY and SVGAGI. Between the trimmed V and J ends, which lost 0 bases and 5 bases, there was a span of 5 bases.